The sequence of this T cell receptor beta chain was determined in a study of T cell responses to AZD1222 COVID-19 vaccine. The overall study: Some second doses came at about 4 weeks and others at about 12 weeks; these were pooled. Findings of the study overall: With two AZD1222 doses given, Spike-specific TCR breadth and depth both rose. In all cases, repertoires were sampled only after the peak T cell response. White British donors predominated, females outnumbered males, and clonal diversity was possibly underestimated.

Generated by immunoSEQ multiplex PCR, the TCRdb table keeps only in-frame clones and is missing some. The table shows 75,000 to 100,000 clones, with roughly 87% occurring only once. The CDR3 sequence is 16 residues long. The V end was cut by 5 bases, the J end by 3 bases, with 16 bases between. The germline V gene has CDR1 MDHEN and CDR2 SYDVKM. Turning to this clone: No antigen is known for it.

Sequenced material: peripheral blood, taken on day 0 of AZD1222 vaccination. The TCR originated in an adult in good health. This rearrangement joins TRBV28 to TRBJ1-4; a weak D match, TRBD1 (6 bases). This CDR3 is CASSDRSIGSNEKLFF. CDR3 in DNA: TGTGCCAGCAGTGACAGGTCGATAGGATCTAATGAAAAACTGTTTTTT.